This TCR beta chain came from a study of blood T cells in healthy people across ages. Points from the study as a whole: It was the long-lived donors that had more naive CD4+ cells and higher diversity than aged donors.

A sample-barcoded 5' primer and a J-beta primer mix were used in a second PCR of roughly 7 to 12 cycles. Each TCR beta cDNA got a 12-nucleotide random molecular identifier. In TCRdb, the 5' RACE reads were re-called with MiXCR into one record per CDR3 protein. This table holds 580,000 or so distinct CDR3 sequences, roughly 48% found once. This clonotype has more than one count but fewer than ten. Its antigen remains unidentified. In each sample, at least 6 million PBMCs were isolated. Trimming removed 8 bases from V and 2 bases from J, with 14 bases in between. There are 14 residues in the CDR3. Germline V gene data show CDR1 as MNHEY and CDR2 as SMNVEV (reference sequence).

Sequencing used blood. The chain recombines TRBV27 with TRBJ2-3, with D perhaps TRBD2 (6 bases). The sequence came from an older man in good health. DNA for the CDR3: TGTGCCAGCGGCCCAGCGGGCTCCACAGATACGCAGTATTTT. Translating it yields CASGPAGSTDTQYF.